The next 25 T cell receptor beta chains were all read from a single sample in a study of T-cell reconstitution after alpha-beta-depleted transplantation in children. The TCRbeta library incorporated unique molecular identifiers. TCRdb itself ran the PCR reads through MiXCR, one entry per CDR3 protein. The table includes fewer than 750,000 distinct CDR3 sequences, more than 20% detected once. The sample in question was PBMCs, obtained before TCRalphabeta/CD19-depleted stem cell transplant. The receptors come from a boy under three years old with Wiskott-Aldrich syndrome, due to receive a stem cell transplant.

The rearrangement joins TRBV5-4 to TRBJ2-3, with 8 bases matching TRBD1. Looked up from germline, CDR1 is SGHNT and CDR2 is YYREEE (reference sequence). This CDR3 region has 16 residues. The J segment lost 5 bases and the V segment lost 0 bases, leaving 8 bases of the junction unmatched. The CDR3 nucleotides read TGTGCCAGCAGCTTGGCGACAGGGGTGGAGGGAGATACGCAGTATTTT. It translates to CASSLATGVEGDTQYF.

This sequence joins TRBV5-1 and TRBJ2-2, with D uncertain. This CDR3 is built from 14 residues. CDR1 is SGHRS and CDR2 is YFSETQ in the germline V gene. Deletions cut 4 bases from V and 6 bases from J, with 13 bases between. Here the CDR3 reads CASSRTSRSGELFF. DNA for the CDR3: TGCGCCAGCAGCCGGACCTCAAGGTCCGGGGAGCTGTTTTTT.

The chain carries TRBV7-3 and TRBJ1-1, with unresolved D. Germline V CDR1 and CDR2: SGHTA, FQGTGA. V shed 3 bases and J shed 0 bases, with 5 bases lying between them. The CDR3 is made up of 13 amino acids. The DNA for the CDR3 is TGTGCCAGCAGCTTTTTTATGAACACTGAAGCTTTCTTT. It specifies CASSFFMNTEAFF. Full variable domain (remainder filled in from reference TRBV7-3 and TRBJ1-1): GAGVSQTPSNKVTEKGKYVELRCDPISGHTALYWYRQSLGQGPEFLIYFQGTGAADDSGLPNDRFFAVRPEGSVSTLKIQRTERGDSAVYLCASSFFMNTEAFFGQGTRLTVV.

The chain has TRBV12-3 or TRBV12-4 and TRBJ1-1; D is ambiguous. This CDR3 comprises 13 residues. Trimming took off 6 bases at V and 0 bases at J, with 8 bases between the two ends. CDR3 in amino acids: CASSRRLNTEAFF. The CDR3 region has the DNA TGTGCCAGCAGCCGACGGTTGAACACTGAAGCTTTCTTT.

CDR3 protein: CASSWAHLYSYNEQFF. The CDR3 bases are TGCGCCAGCAGCTGGGCCCATCTTTACTCCTACAATGAGCAGTTCTTC. The chain combines TRBV5-1 with TRBJ2-1; D ambiguous. The ends were cut back, 3 bases at V and 0 bases at J, with 13 bases in the middle. CDR1 is SGHRS and CDR2 is YFSETQ in the germline V gene. This CDR3 has 16 amino acids. The entire variable domain, with the rest obtained from reference TRBV5-1 and TRBJ2-1, is as follows: KAGVTQTPRYLIKTRGQQVTLSCSPISGHRSVSWYQQTPGQGLQFLFEYFSETQRNKGNFPGRFSGRQFSNSRSEMNVSTLELGDSALYLCASSWAHLYSYNEQFFGPGTRLTVL.

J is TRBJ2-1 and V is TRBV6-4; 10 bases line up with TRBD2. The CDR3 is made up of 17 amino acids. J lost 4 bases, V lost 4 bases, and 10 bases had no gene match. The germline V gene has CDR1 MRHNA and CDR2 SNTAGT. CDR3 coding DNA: TGTGCCAGCAGTGCCAAACCAGCGGGAGGGGCATACAATGAGCAGTTCTTC. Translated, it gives CASSAKPAGGAYNEQFF.

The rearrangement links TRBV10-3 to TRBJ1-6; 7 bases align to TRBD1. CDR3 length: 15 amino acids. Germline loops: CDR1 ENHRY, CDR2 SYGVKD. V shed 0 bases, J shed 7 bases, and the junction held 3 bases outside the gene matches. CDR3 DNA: TGTGCCATCAGTGAGTCGACAGGGTGGAATTCACCCCTCCACTTT. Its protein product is CAISESTGWNSPLHF.

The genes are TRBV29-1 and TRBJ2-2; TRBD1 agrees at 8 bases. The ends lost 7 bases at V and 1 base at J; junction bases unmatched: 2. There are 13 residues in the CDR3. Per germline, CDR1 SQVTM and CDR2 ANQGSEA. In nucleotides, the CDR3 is TGCAGCGCGGACAGGGAGAACACCGGGGAGCTGTTTTTT. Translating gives CSADRENTGELFF.

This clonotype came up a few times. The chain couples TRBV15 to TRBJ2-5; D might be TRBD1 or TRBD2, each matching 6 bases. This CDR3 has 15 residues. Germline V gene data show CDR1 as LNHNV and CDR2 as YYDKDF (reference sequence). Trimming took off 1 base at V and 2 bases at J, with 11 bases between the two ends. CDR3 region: CATSRGGTQQETQYF. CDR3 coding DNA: TGTGCCACCAGCAGAGGCGGGACACAACAAGAGACCCAGTACTTC.

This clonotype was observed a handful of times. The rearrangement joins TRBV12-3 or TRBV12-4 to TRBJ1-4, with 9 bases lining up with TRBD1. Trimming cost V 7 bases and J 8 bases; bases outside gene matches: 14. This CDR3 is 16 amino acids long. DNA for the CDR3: TGTGCCAGCACCCCAATGGGGACAGGGTCTTTGGAAAAACTGTTTTTT. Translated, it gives CASTPMGTGSLEKLFF.

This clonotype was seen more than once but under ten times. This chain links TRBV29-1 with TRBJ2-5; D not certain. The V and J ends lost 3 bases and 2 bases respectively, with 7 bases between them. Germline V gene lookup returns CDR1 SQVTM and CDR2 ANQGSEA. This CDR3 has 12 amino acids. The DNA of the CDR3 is TGCAGCGTTGAGGAGTTACAAGAGACCCAGTACTTC. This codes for CSVEELQETQYF.

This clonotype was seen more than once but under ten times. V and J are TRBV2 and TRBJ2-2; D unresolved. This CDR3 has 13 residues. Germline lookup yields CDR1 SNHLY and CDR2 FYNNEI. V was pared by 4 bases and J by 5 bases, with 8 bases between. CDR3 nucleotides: TGTGCCAGCAGTGCCCCCAGAACCGGGGAGCTGTTTTTT. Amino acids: CASSAPRTGELFF.

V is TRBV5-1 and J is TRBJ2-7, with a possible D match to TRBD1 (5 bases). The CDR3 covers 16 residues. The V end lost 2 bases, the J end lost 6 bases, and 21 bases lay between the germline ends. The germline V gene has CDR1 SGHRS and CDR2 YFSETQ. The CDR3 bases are TGCGCCAGCAGCTTCATGGGCAGGGCCCGCTCCGGCGAGCAGTACTTC. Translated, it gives CASSFMGRARSGEQYF.

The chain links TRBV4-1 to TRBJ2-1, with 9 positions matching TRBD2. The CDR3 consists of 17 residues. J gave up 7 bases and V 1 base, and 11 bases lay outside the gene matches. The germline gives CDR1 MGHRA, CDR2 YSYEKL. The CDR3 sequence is CASSQAWASGIGNEQFF. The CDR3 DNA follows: TGCGCCAGCAGCCAAGCATGGGCTAGCGGGATCGGGAATGAGCAGTTCTTC.

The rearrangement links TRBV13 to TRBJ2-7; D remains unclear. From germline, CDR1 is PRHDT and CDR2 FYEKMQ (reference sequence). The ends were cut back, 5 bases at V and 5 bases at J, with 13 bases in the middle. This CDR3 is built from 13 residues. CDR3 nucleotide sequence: TGTGCCAGCAGCCGCCGGACGGAACACGAGCAGTACTTC. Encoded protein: CASSRRTEHEQYF.

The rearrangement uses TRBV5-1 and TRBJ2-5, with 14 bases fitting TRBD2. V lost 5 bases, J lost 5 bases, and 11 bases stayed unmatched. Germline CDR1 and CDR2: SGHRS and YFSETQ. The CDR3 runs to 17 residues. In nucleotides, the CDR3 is TGCGCCAGCAGTCTTTGGACTAGCGGGAGGTCGTGGGAGACCCAGTACTTC. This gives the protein CASSLWTSGRSWETQYF.

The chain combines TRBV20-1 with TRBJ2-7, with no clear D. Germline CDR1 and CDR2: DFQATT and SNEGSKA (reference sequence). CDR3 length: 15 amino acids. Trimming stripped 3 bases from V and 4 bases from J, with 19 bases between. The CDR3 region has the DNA TGCAGTGCTAGTGACGCTCAGAAAGGCGAATACGAGCAGTACTTC. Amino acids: CSASDAQKGEYEQYF.

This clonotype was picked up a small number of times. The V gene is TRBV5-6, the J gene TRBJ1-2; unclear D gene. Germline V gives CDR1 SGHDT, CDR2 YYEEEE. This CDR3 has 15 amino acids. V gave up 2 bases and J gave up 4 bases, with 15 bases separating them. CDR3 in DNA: TGTGCCAGCAGCTTTATCAACCGATGGATCTATGGCTACACCTTC. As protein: CASSFINRWIYGYTF.

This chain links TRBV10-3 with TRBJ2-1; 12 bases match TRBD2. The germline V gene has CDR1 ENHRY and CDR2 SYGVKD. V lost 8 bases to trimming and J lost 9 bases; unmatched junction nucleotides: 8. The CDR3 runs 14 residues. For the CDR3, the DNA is TGTGCCATCTCGCCGGGACTAGCGGGCTTTGAGCAGTTCTTC. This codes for CAISPGLAGFEQFF.

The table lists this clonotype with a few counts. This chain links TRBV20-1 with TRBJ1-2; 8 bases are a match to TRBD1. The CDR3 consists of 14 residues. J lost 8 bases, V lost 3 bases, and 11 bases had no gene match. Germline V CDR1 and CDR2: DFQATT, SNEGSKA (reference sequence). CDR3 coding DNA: TGCAGTGCTAGCCTGGCAGGGGGCGAAGGCGGCTACACCTTC. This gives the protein CSASLAGGEGGYTF.

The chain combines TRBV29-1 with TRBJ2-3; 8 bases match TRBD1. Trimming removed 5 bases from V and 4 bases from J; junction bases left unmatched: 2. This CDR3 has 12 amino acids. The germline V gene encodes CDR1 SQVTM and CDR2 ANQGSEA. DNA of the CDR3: TGCAGCGTTCGGACAGGGTCAGATACGCAGTATTTT. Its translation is CSVRTGSDTQYF.

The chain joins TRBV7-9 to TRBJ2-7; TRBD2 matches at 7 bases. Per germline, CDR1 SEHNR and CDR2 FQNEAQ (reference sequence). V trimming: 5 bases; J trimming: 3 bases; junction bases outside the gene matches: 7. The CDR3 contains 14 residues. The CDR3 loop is CASSPSGVHYEQYF. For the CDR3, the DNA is TGTGCCAGCAGCCCTAGCGGAGTACACTACGAGCAGTACTTC. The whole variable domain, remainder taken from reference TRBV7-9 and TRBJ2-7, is DTGVSQNPRHKITKRGQNVTFRCDPISEHNRLYWYRQTLGQGPEFLTYFQNEAQLEKSRLLSDRFSAERPKGSFSTLEIQRTEQGDSAMYLCASSPSGVHYEQYFGPGTRLTVT.

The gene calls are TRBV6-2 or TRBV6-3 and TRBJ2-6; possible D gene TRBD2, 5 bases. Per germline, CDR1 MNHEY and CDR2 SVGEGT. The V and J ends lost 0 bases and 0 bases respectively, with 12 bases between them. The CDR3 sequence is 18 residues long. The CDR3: CASSYSRVGSSGANVLTF. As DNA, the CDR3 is TGTGCCAGCAGTTACTCGAGGGTAGGATCCTCTGGGGCCAACGTCCTGACTTTC.

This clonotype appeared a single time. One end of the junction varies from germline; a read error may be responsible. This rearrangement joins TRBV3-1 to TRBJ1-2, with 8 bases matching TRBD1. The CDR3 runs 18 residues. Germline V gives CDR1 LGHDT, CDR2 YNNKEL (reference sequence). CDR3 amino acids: CTSSLESGRGRSNYGYTF. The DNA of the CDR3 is TGTACCAGCAGTTTAGAATCGGGCAGGGGGCGAAGTAACTATGGCTACACCTTC.

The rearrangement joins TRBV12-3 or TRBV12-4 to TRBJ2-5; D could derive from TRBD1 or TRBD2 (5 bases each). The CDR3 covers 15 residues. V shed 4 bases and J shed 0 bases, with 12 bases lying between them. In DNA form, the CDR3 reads TGTGCCAGCAGTTCCACGGGGCAGTACCAAGAGACCCAGTACTTC. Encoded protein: CASSSTGQYQETQYF.